This T cell receptor beta chain is drawn from a study of shared clonotypes between healthy human individuals. Study-wide results and limits: The rarefaction results pointed to incomplete sorted-subset sequencing despite large depth.

As to this clone: Its antigen is still unknown.

TCRdb's copy holds only in-frame clones and misses some; the assay was immunoSEQ multiplex PCR. The repertoire includes approximately 1.1 million clones, 70% to 80% of them detected once, and under 0.65% sits in the top ten. V gave up 6 bases and J gave up 0 bases, with 8 bases separating them. The CDR3 spans 13 residues. Per germline, CDR1 MNHEY and CDR2 SMNVEV (reference sequence). The source of this sequence is a young man in good health. Some clones in this sample may be carry-over from other donors' samples. This sequence joins TRBV27 and TRBJ1-1; D gene unclear. The material sequenced was memory CD4+ T cells from PBMCs. Subset described: CD45RA-negative fraction. The CDR3 loop reads CASRARMNTEAFF. As DNA, the CDR3 is TGTGCCAGCAGAGCTCGCATGAACACTGAAGCTTTCTTT.